A single sample gave rise to the 28 T cell receptor beta chains below, sequenced in a study of shared clonotypes between healthy human individuals. Naive CD8 isolation took CD45RO-negative cells positively selected for CCR7 and excluded terminally differentiated effector memory CD45RA+ cells. Here immunoSEQ multiplex PCR was the method, and the copy in TCRdb shows in-frame clones only, minus some. The sample lists about 700,000 clones; roughly 94% were seen once. The sample comprised naive CD8+ T cells sorted from blood. The receptors stem from a man in his thirties or forties in good health.

The chain couples TRBV29-1 to TRBJ1-1; 9 bases map to TRBD1. The CDR3 extends over 15 amino acids. Germline lookup yields CDR1 SQVTM and CDR2 ANQGSEA. V shed 1 base, J shed 2 bases, and the junction held 5 bases outside the gene matches. The CDR3, as DNA: TGCAGCGTTGAAGGACGGGGACAGGGAAACACTGAAGCTTTCTTT. Amino acids: CSVEGRGQGNTEAFF. Filled out from reference TRBV29-1 and TRBJ1-1, the complete variable domain reads SAVISQKPSRDICQRGTSLTIQCQVDSQVTMMFWYRQQPGQSLTLIATANQGSEATYESGFVIDKFPISRPNLTFSTLTVSNMSPEDSSIYLCSVEGRGQGNTEAFFGQGTRLTVV.

This chain connects TRBV29-1 to TRBJ2-1, with a tentative D call TRBD2 (5 bases). Germline CDR1 is SQVTM and CDR2 is ANQGSEA. With 3 bases removed from V and 5 bases from J, the gap between germline ends came to 14 bases. The length of the CDR3 is 14 residues. DNA of the CDR3: TGCAGCGTTGACACAGCGGTCCTCAACAATGAGCAGTTCTTC. Translation: CSVDTAVLNNEQFF.

The rearrangement links TRBV5-1 to TRBJ1-5; 7 positions match TRBD1. Per germline, CDR1 SGHRS and CDR2 YFSETQ. The CDR3 is made up of 15 amino acids. Trimming took 0 bases from V and 3 from J; bases not matched to a gene: 3. CDR3 sequence: CASSLGGQDNQPQHF. In DNA form, the CDR3 reads TGCGCCAGCAGCTTGGGCGGACAGGACAATCAGCCCCAGCATTTT.

The chain is built from TRBV28 and TRBJ2-5, with 9 bases aligning to TRBD1. Trimming at V came to 2 bases and at J to 3 bases, leaving 7 bases not matched to a gene. The CDR3 loop spans 16 amino acids. Germline V gives CDR1 MDHEN, CDR2 SYDVKM. CDR3 DNA sequence: TGTGCCAGCAGTTTAGAGGGGTGGGACAGGGAAGAGACCCAGTACTTC. Amino acid sequence: CASSLEGWDREETQYF.

The gene calls are TRBV10-3 and TRBJ2-7, with D unclear. V lost 10 bases to trimming and J lost 5 bases, with 21 bases between them. The CDR3 loop spans 14 amino acids. Germline V gene sequence: CDR1 ENHRY, CDR2 SYGVKD. This CDR3 is CATRTGPWSDEQYF. The CDR3 region has the DNA TGTGCCACACGAACGGGTCCCTGGTCCGACGAGCAGTACTTC.

The chain combines TRBV28 with TRBJ2-2; 7 positions agree with TRBD2. V lost 5 bases and J lost 6; bases outside the gene matches: 9. Germline CDR1 is MDHEN and CDR2 is SYDVKM. The CDR3 is 15 residues long. CDR3 protein: CASSPSSGIPGELFF. In DNA, the CDR3 is TGTGCCAGCAGTCCGTCTAGCGGAATACCCGGGGAGCTGTTTTTT.

The chain recombines TRBV29-1 with TRBJ2-7, with D perhaps matching TRBD1 (6 bases). This CDR3 contains 14 residues. Germline V gene sequence: CDR1 SQVTM, CDR2 ANQGSEA. V was pared by 6 bases and J by 3 bases, with 18 bases between. The CDR3 coding sequence is TGCAGCGTACTTGAATGGGACAAGGTCTACGAGCAGTACTTC. Amino acid sequence: CSVLEWDKVYEQYF.

The chain recombines TRBV7-3 with TRBJ2-2; no reliable D call. V lost 4 bases to trimming and J lost 3 bases, with 12 bases between them. This CDR3 region has 15 residues. The germline V gene encodes CDR1 SGHTA and CDR2 FQGTGA. In DNA form, the CDR3 reads TGTGCCAGCAGCTCCTTTGTCGGGTACACCGGGGAGCTGTTTTTT. This sequence encodes CASSSFVGYTGELFF.

The chain uses TRBV7-2 and TRBJ2-7; unclear D gene. Trimming removed 3 bases at V and 4 bases at J, with 10 bases between. CDR1 is SGHTA and CDR2 is FQGNSA in the germline V gene. The CDR3 has 13 residues. The CDR3 nucleotides are TGTGCCAGCAGCTTTTACGTCCAATACGAGCAGTACTTC. Amino acid sequence: CASSFYVQYEQYF. Looking up the rest from reference TRBV7-2 and TRBJ2-7 gives the full variable domain: GAGVSQSPSNKVTEKGKDVELRCDPISGHTALYWYRQSLGQGLEFLIYFQGNSAPDKSGLPSDRFSAERTGGSVSTLTIQRTQQEDSAVYLCASSFYVQYEQYFGPGTRLTVT.

This clone showed up just once. The chain employs TRBV6-1 and TRBJ2-7; D gene uncertain. Germline CDR1 MNHNS, CDR2 SASEGT. Trimming stripped 3 bases from V and 3 bases from J, with 9 bases between. This CDR3 has 13 residues. CDR3 amino acids: CASSERKFYEQYF. As DNA, the CDR3 is TGTGCCAGCAGTGAGAGGAAATTCTACGAGCAGTACTTC.

This rearrangement joins TRBV11-2 to TRBJ2-7; D is ambiguous. There are 14 residues in the CDR3. The germline V and J ends were trimmed by 5 bases and 2 bases, with 13 bases remaining between them. CDR1 SGHAT and CDR2 FQNNGV come from the germline V gene. The CDR3: CASSLDGFPYEQYF. The CDR3 bases are TGTGCCAGCAGCCTGGACGGCTTTCCCTACGAGCAGTACTTC.

This clone was seen once. The chain carries TRBV5-8 and TRBJ2-6; no firm D call. The CDR3 is made up of 17 amino acids. CDR1 and CDR2 from the germline V gene are SGHTS and YDEGEE. V lost 7 bases and J 5 bases, leaving 22 bases between the germline ends. CDR3 sequence: CASGQCSTQSRANVLTF. CDR3 coding DNA: TGTGCCAGCGGCCAGTGTTCCACACAAAGTCGGGCCAACGTCCTGACTTTC.

The V and J genes are TRBV7-8 and TRBJ1-5, with TRBD1 as a possible D gene (5 bases). Germline V gives CDR1 SGHVS, CDR2 FQNEAQ. The CDR3 extends over 16 amino acids. The germline V and J ends were trimmed by 5 bases and 5 bases, with 19 bases remaining between them. Written as DNA, the CDR3 is TGTGCCAGCAGCCCAACAATCGATCAGGGTTATCAGCCCCAGCATTTT. As protein: CASSPTIDQGYQPQHF.

This sequence joins TRBV29-1 and TRBJ2-1; D unclear. The CDR3 is 16 residues long. Per the germline V gene, CDR1 is SQVTM and CDR2 is ANQGSEA. The V end was cut by 7 bases, the J end by 0 bases, with 19 bases between. The CDR3 nucleotides read TGCAGCGCTCGATGGCCTGTAGGTAGCTCCTACAATGAGCAGTTCTTC. Its translation: CSARWPVGSSYNEQFF.

The chain is built from TRBV27 and TRBJ2-2, with D tentatively TRBD1 or TRBD2 (5 bases each). Trimming stripped 2 bases from V and 0 bases from J, with 10 bases between. The germline gives CDR1 MNHEY, CDR2 SMNVEV (reference sequence). This CDR3 has 16 residues. The CDR3: CASSLQGDTNTGELFF. The CDR3 nucleotides are TGTGCCAGCAGTTTACAGGGAGATACGAACACCGGGGAGCTGTTTTTT.

The V gene is TRBV5-1, the J gene TRBJ1-3; the match to TRBD1 covers 8 bases. In germline, CDR1 is SGHRS, CDR2 YFSETQ. Unmatched junction bases numbered 9, after V lost 4 bases and J lost 0 bases. The CDR3 runs 17 residues. Written as DNA, the CDR3 is TGCGCCAGCAGCGTGGGGGACAGGCTTTACTCTGGAAACACCATATATTTT. Translating gives CASSVGDRLYSGNTIYF.

The chain couples TRBV28 to TRBJ2-4; 9 positions agree with TRBD1. Looked up from germline, CDR1 is MDHEN and CDR2 is SYDVKM. V lost 6 bases, J lost 4 bases, and 7 bases stayed unmatched. The CDR3 is 15 amino acids. The CDR3 DNA reads TGTGCCAGCAGCCCCTTGGGGACAGGGAAAAACATTCAGTACTTC. This gives the protein CASSPLGTGKNIQYF.

V is TRBV13 and J is TRBJ1-1; TRBD1 matches at 10 bases. V gave up 5 bases and J gave up 8 bases; unmatched junction bases: 5. This CDR3 has 13 amino acids. Looked up from germline, CDR1 is PRHDT and CDR2 is FYEKMQ (reference sequence). The CDR3 DNA is TGTGCCAGCAGCGCAGGGACAGGGGACGAAGCTTTCTTT. Translation gives CASSAGTGDEAFF. The full variable domain, completed using reference TRBV13 and TRBJ1-1, is AAGVIQSPRHLIKEKRETATLKCYPIPRHDTVYWYQQGPGQDPQFLISFYEKMQSDKGSIPDRFSAQQFSDYHSELNMSSLELGDSALYFCASSAGTGDEAFFGQGTRLTVV.

This sequence joins TRBV10-1 and TRBJ2-3; D tentatively fits TRBD1 or TRBD2 (5 bases each). Germline V gives CDR1 WNHNN, CDR2 SYGVQD (reference sequence). Trimming took off 4 bases at V and 0 bases at J, with 8 bases between the two ends. The CDR3 loop spans 14 amino acids. The CDR3 bases are TGCGCCAGCAGTGCAGGGACCAGCACAGATACGCAGTATTTT. Translating gives CASSAGTSTDTQYF.

The CDR3 reads CASSFGEQLLNEKLFF. CDR3 in DNA: TGTGCCAGCAGCTTCGGGGAGCAACTCCTCAATGAAAAACTGTTTTTT. This chain joins TRBV7-9 and TRBJ1-4; the D is unclear. Germline lookup yields CDR1 SEHNR and CDR2 FQNEAQ (reference sequence). Trimming cost V 3 bases and J 5 bases, with 16 bases left between them. The CDR3 sequence is 16 residues long.

The chain joins TRBV9 to TRBJ2-7; 7 nucleotides match TRBD1. This CDR3 region has 14 residues. Trimming cost V 4 bases and J 3 bases; bases outside gene matches: 7. CDR1 is SGDLS, CDR2 YYNGEE, per germline. The CDR3 loop reads CASSFRQGDYEQYF. DNA for the CDR3: TGTGCCAGCAGCTTTCGACAGGGTGACTACGAGCAGTACTTC.

This chain links TRBV19 with TRBJ2-7; the D is unclear. V lost 9 bases to trimming and J lost 5 bases, with 11 bases between them. The germline CDR1 and CDR2 sequences are LNHDA and SQIVND (reference sequence). The CDR3 has 11 residues. This chain's CDR3 is CASSGGHEQYF. DNA for the CDR3: TGTGCCAGCTCGGGTGGCCACGAGCAGTACTTC.

The chain has TRBV6-5 and TRBJ2-5; TRBD1 is a possible D gene (6 bases). Germline CDR1 and CDR2: MNHEY and SVGAGI. Trimming took 7 bases from V and 4 from J, leaving 10 bases between them. CDR3 length: 12 residues. The CDR3 region has the DNA TGTGCCAGCACGCTAGGGGGAGAGACCCAGTACTTC. Its protein product is CASTLGGETQYF.

The CDR3 DNA sequence: TGTGCCAGCAGCCCGGACGGAGCCCTGTCAGCTTTCTTT. It codes for CASSPDGALSAFF. The chain employs TRBV7-9 and TRBJ1-1; D ambiguous. The germline gives CDR1 SEHNR, CDR2 FQNEAQ (reference sequence). The CDR3 totals 13 residues. Trimming took off 5 bases at V and 10 bases at J, with 17 bases between the two ends. The variable domain in full, completed from reference TRBV7-9 and TRBJ1-1, reads DTGVSQNPRHKITKRGQNVTFRCDPISEHNRLYWYRQTLGQGPEFLTYFQNEAQLEKSRLLSDRFSAERPKGSFSTLEIQRTEQGDSAMYLCASSPDGALSAFFGQGTRLTVV.

V usage is TRBV11-2 and J usage is TRBJ2-7, with TRBD2 matching 7 bases. This CDR3 contains 15 residues. J lost 2 bases, V lost 4 bases, and 8 bases had no gene match. Germline assignment: CDR1 SGHAT and CDR2 FQNNGV. CDR3 coding DNA: TGTGCCAGCAGCTCACCTAGCGGAGGGACCTACGAGCAGTACTTC. It encodes CASSSPSGGTYEQYF.

The J gene is TRBJ2-2, the V gene TRBV7-6; 8 bases map to TRBD2. The trim removed 6 bases at V and 2 bases at J, leaving 14 bases unmatched. The CDR3 covers 18 residues. Per the germline V gene, CDR1 is SGHVS and CDR2 is FNYEAQ. The CDR3, as DNA: TGTGCCAGCAGGCTTTTCCCAATAGCGGGACCCAACACCGGGGAGCTGTTTTTT. Its protein product is CASRLFPIAGPNTGELFF. The variable domain in full, completed from reference TRBV7-6 and TRBJ2-2, reads GAGVSQSPRYKVTKRGQDVALRCDPISGHVSLYWYRQALGQGPEFLTYFNYEAQQDKSGLPNDRFSAERPEGSISTLTIQRTEQRDSAMYRCASRLFPIAGPNTGELFFGEGSRLTVL.

This sequence joins TRBV25-1 and TRBJ2-3; D remains ambiguous. Per the germline V gene, CDR1 is MGHDK and CDR2 is SYGVNS. The CDR3 runs 13 residues. Deletions cut 4 bases from V and 3 bases from J, with 8 bases between. CDR3 bases: TGTGCCAGCAGTGTGACCGGGACAGATACGCAGTATTTT. Translation gives CASSVTGTDTQYF.

The chain carries TRBV27 and TRBJ2-3, with 13 positions matching TRBD2. The CDR3 is 16 amino acids. Trimming at V came to 1 base and at J to 6 bases, leaving 4 bases not matched to a gene. CDR1 is MNHEY and CDR2 is SMNVEV in the germline V gene (reference sequence). The DNA of the CDR3 is TGTGCCAGCAGTTTATTGGGACTAGCGGGAAGGGATACGCAGTATTTT. Translated: CASSLLGLAGRDTQYF.